This TCR beta chain was identified in a study of cytomegalovirus exposure and HLA in healthy donors. Each donor's status was that of a healthy bone marrow donor. CDR3 length: 18 amino acids. V dropped 0 bases and J dropped 1; count of bases not matched to a gene: 4. Germline V lookup: CDR1 SQVTM, CDR2 ANQGSEA. It was with 60 Vbeta and 13 Jbeta primers that the PCR ran. Data came from immunoSEQ multiplex PCR; TCRdb stores just in-frame clones and leaves some out. The sample lists about 90,000 clones, around 71% occurring once. The receptor was derived from a man aged 30-40 years in good health and CMV-seronegative. Material: PBMCs. J is TRBJ2-1 and V is TRBV29-1; TRBD2 agrees at 15 bases. CDR3 coding DNA: TGCAGCGTTGAAGACCGAGGGACTAGCGGGGGGTCCTACAATGAGCAGTTCTTC. Protein product: CSVEDRGTSGGSYNEQFF.